The source of this T cell receptor (beta chain) is a study of blood T cells in healthy people across ages. Germline V gene lookup returns CDR1 SQVTM and CDR2 ANQGSEA. The CDR3 length is 11 residues. On this clonotype: At one end the junction does not follow the germline gene, possibly because of a read error.

Through a sample-barcoded 5' primer and a J-beta primer mix, a second PCR was run for about 6 to 12 cycles. MiXCR, run by TCRdb on the 5' RACE reads, gives a single entry per CDR3 protein. The table has around 1,700,000 distinct CDR3 sequences, roughly 27% seen once. Source material: blood. This clonotype originated in a woman aged 25 to 39 in good health. J is TRBJ2-2 and V is TRBV29-1; the D gene is possibly TRBD2 (5 bases). In DNA, the CDR3 is TGCAGCGTGGTGGAGGCCGGGGAGCGGTTTTTT. It specifies CSVVEAGERFF.